Listed here are 14 T cell receptor beta chains from one sample, sequenced in a study of T cells in Graves' hyperthyroidism and ophthalmopathy. Template material for amplifying TCR beta CDR3 regions consisted of RNA transcripts. A first-round RT-PCR of the TCR CDR3 used the HTBI primer set. TCRdb reanalysed the multiplex PCR reads using MiXCR and keeps one entry per CDR3 protein. The sample has over 700,000 distinct CDR3 sequences; around 19% are singletons. The sample was blood. Receptors originate from a woman between 50 and 59 years old with Graves' hyperthyroidism that later progressed to Graves' ophthalmopathy.

Many counts were recorded for this clonotype. This CDR3 reads CASRGGQMNTEAFF. The CDR3 DNA is TGTGCCAGCAGGGGGGGACAGATGAACACTGAAGCTTTCTTT. V is TRBV2 and J is TRBJ1-1, with 7 bases identical to TRBD1. The CDR3 is 14 amino acids. Germline loops: CDR1 SNHLY, CDR2 FYNNEI. J gave up 0 bases and V 6 bases, and 4 bases lay outside the gene matches.

This clonotype was counted a few times. The V call is TRBV3-1, the J call TRBJ2-3; 8 nucleotides align to TRBD2. Germline V lookup: CDR1 LGHDT, CDR2 YNNKEL (reference sequence). V lost 1 base, J lost 5 bases, and 8 bases stayed unmatched. This CDR3 is built from 16 residues. CDR3 protein: CASSQVKGLVGDTQYF. In DNA, the CDR3 is TGTGCCAGCAGCCAAGTTAAGGGACTAGTCGGAGATACGCAGTATTTT.

This clonotype was detected many times. V is TRBV2 and J is TRBJ1-2; possibly TRBD1 for D (5 bases). Germline loops: CDR1 SNHLY, CDR2 FYNNEI. Trimming took 7 bases from V and 7 from J, leaving 13 bases between them. The CDR3 is 12 residues long. The CDR3 DNA sequence: TGTGCCAGCACTAGGGGCGTCACTGGCTACACCTTC. Translated: CASTRGVTGYTF.

This clonotype has only a few counts. A much larger clone differs from this one at a single base, so this may be a read error. The rearrangement uses TRBV5-1 and TRBJ2-1, with 7 nucleotides matching TRBD2. Germline V gene sequence: CDR1 SGHRS, CDR2 YFSETQ. This CDR3 has 15 residues. CDR3 nucleotides: TGCGCCAGCAGCGCCGGCGGGGGACTCTACAGTGAGCAGTTCTTC. Translation: CASSAGGGLYSEQFF.

The rearrangement joins TRBV30 to TRBJ1-2, with no clear D. The CDR3 is 13 residues long. Germline CDR1 and CDR2: GTSNPN and SVGIG (reference sequence). Trimming pared 3 bases from V and 8 bases from J, leaving 16 bases between. CDR3 DNA sequence: TGTGCCTGGAGGGGAGGTTCCGTGGGGGGCTACACCTTC. Translation gives CAWRGGSVGGYTF.

This clonotype has more than one count but fewer than ten. CDR3 coding DNA: TGTGCCAGCAGTCTGCTCTACTCCTACGAGCAGTACTTC. Protein product: CASSLLYSYEQYF. V and J are TRBV7-9 and TRBJ2-7; D unresolved. Germline CDR1 SEHNR, CDR2 FQNEAQ (reference sequence). The germline V and J ends were trimmed by 6 bases and 0 bases, with 9 bases remaining between them. This CDR3 comprises 13 residues.

The chain is built from TRBV14 and TRBJ1-2; D might be TRBD1 (5 bases). CDR1 and CDR2 (germline): SGHDN, FVKESK. V gave up 0 bases and J gave up 3 bases, with 11 bases separating them. This CDR3 is built from 15 residues. For the CDR3, the DNA is TGTGCCAGCAGCCAAGAGTCGCGGGGGTACTATGGCTACACCTTC. Amino acids: CASSQESRGYYGYTF.

This clonotype has at least ten counts. The chain employs TRBV11-2 and TRBJ2-6; possibly TRBD1 for D (6 bases). The V gene's germline CDR1 is SGHAT and CDR2 FQNNGV. V was cut by 6 bases and J by 1 base, with 16 bases left in between. The CDR3 extends over 17 amino acids. The CDR3 sequence: CASRWDTLGSGANVLTF. CDR3 nucleotide sequence: TGTGCCAGCAGGTGGGACACACTAGGGTCTGGGGCCAACGTCCTGACTTTC.

This clonotype was found many times. The chain uses TRBV11-2 and TRBJ2-2; possible D gene TRBD1, 6 bases. The CDR3 length is 18 residues. Germline loops: CDR1 SGHAT, CDR2 FQNNGV. Between the trimmed V and J ends, which lost 1 base and 1 base, there was a span of 16 bases. CDR3 amino acids: CASSLVGSQQGNTGELFF. The CDR3, as DNA: TGTGCCAGCAGCTTAGTCGGGTCCCAACAGGGGAACACCGGGGAGCTGTTTTTT.

V usage is TRBV20-1 and J usage is TRBJ1-2; D gene ambiguous. This CDR3 contains 10 residues. The germline V gene has CDR1 DFQATT and CDR2 SNEGSKA (reference sequence). Here the CDR3 reads CSGRYNGYTF. DNA for the CDR3: TGCAGCGGACGATATAATGGCTACACCTTC.

The gene calls are TRBV9 and TRBJ2-1; no definite D call. V shed 0 bases and J shed 0 bases, with 4 bases lying between them. This CDR3 contains 14 residues. The germline gives CDR1 SGDLS, CDR2 YYNGEE. As DNA, the CDR3 is TGTGCCAGCAGCGTAGAGGTCTCCTACAATGAGCAGTTCTTC. Protein sequence: CASSVEVSYNEQFF.

The chain has TRBV4-2 and TRBJ2-3; D is perhaps TRBD1 (5 bases). The CDR3 is 14 amino acids. Between the trimmed V and J ends, which lost 2 bases and 3 bases, there was a span of 9 bases. The germline V gene has CDR1 LGHNA and CDR2 YNFKEQ. The DNA for the CDR3 is TGTGCCAGCAGCCAACTCCCAGGGACAGATACGCAGTATTTT. Translation: CASSQLPGTDTQYF.

V and J are TRBV10-3 and TRBJ1-3; no clear D gene. V was cut by 0 bases and J by 0 bases, with 9 bases left in between. The germline V gene encodes CDR1 ENHRY and CDR2 SYGVKD. The CDR3 is 16 amino acids. The DNA for the CDR3 is TGTGCCATCAGTGAGTCGGGCAGAGCCTCTGGAAACACCATATATTTT. Amino acid sequence: CAISESGRASGNTIYF.

This clonotype was picked up a small number of times. The chain links TRBV2 to TRBJ2-5; D possibly corresponds to TRBD1 (5 bases). The CDR3 loop spans 13 amino acids. Per the germline V gene, CDR1 is SNHLY and CDR2 is FYNNEI. The V end lost 10 bases, the J end lost 2 bases, and 14 bases lay between the germline ends. The CDR3 here is CAKTGSIQETQYF. For the CDR3, the DNA is TGTGCCAAAACAGGTTCTATTCAAGAGACCCAGTACTTC.